The clone carrying this TCR beta chain was counted between two and nine times. The assay was immunoSEQ multiplex PCR, and TCRdb's table has in-frame clones only and misses some. Of about 180,000 clones in the sample, 89% were seen once. The data were obtained in a study of blood T cell repertoires in COVID-19. Germline CDR1 and CDR2: MNHEY and SVGAGI. J gave up 9 bases and V 4 bases, and 10 bases lay outside the gene matches. The CDR3 spans 16 residues. The sequence derives from a man aged 18-30 years who had recovered from COVID-19. Sequenced input: peripheral blood. The rearrangement joins TRBV6-5 to TRBJ2-1; 12 bases line up with TRBD2. Here the CDR3 DNA reads TGTGCCAGCAGTTCAATCGGGACTAGCGGGCTAGGTGAGCAGTTCTTC. Amino acid sequence: CASSSIGTSGLGEQFF.